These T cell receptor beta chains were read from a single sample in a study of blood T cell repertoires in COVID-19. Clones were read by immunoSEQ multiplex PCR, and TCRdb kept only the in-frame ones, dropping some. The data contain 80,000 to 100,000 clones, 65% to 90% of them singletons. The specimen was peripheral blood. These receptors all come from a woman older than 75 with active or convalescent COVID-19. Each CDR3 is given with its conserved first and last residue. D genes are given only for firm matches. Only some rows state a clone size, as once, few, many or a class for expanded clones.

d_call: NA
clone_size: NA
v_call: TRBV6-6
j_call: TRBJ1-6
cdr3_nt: TGTGCCAGCAGTGCGAATTCACCCCTCCACTTT
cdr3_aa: CASSANSPLHF

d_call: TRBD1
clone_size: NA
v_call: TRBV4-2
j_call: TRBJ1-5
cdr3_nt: TGTGCCAGCAGCCGAACAGGGGATCGACAGCCCCAGCATTTT
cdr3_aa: CASSRTGDRQPQHF

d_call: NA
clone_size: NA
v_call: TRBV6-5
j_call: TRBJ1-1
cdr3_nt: TGTGCCAGCAGCTTGGGAAGGGGGAACACTGAAGCTTTCTTT
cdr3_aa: CASSLGRGNTEAFF

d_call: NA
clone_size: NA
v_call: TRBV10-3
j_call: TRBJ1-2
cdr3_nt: TGTGCCATCAGTGTCGACAGCTATGGCTACACCTTC
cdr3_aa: CAISVDSYGYTF

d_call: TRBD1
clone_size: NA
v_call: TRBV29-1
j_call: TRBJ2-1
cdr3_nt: TGCAGCGGGGACAGGGGGCTACACAATGAGCAGTTCTTC
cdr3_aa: CSGDRGLHNEQFF

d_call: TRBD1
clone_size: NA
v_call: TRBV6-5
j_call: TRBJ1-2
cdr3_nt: TGTGCCAGCAGTTACCTACAGGGGCGGTACACCTTC
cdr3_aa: CASSYLQGRYTF

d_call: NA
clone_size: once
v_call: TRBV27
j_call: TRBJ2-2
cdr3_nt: TGTGCCAGCAGTTTATATACAGGGAACACCGGGGAGCTGTTTTTT
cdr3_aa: CASSLYTGNTGELFF

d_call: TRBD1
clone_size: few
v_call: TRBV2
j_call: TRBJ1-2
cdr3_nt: TGTGCCAGCAGTGAAGCGCCGGGACAGGGGGATGGCTACACCTTC
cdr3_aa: CASSEAPGQGDGYTF

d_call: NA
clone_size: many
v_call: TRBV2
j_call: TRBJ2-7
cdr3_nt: TGTGCCAGCAGTGAGTTAGGGGACGAGCAGTACTTC
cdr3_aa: CASSELGDEQYF

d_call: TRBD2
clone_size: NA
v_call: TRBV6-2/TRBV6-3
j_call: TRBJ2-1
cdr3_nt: TGTGCCAGCAGTACGTTACGACTAGCGGGAGGGCCCAATGAGCAGTTCTTC
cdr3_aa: CASSTLRLAGGPNEQFF

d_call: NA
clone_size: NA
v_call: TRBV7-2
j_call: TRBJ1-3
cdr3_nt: TGTGCCAGCAGCCCGGGGGTGGCTAGAAACACCATATATTTT
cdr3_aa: CASSPGVARNTIYF

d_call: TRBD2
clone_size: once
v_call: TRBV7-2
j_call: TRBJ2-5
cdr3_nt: TGTGCCAGCAGTTCAGGGAGGGGTCCTTGGTTGGAGACCCAGTACTTC
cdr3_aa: CASSSGRGPWLETQYF

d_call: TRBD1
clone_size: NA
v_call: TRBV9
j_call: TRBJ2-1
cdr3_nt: TGTGCCAGCAGCGTAGAGGGACAGGGGGGTAATGAGCAGTTCTTC
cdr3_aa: CASSVEGQGGNEQFF

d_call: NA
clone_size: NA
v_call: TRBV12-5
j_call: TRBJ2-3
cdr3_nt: TGTGCTAGTGGTTTGGTGGCAGGTAGACCTAGCACAGATACGCAGTATTTT
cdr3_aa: CASGLVAGRPSTDTQYF

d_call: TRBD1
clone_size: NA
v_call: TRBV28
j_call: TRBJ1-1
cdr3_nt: TGTGCCAGCAGTCTACTAGGGGCTTGGACAGGGAGGGGTACTGAAGCTTTCTTT
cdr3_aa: CASSLLGAWTGRGTEAFF

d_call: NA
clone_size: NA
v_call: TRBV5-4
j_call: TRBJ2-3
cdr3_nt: TGTGCCAGCAGCCTTAAGCACAGGGCGGCAGATACGCAGTATTTT
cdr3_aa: CASSLKHRAADTQYF

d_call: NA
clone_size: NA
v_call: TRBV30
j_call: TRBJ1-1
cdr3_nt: TGTGCCTGGGTCGCCCAGGGGCGACTGCCGAACACTGAAGCTTTCTTT
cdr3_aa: CAWVAQGRLPNTEAFF

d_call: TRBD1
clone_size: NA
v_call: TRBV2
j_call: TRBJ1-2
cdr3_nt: TGTGCCAGCAGTCTAGAGGACAGGCCATTCACCTTC
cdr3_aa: CASSLEDRPFTF

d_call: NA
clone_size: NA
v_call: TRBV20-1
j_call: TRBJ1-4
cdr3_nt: TGCAGTGCTAGTTGGAGGGAAAAACTGTTTTTT
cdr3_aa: CSASWREKLFF

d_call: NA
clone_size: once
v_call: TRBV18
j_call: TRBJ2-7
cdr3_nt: TGTGCCAGCTCACCTAAACTGTCCCGCGAGCAGTACTTC
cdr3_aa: CASSPKLSREQYF

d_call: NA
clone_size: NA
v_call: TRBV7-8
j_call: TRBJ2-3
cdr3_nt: TGTGCCAGCAGCCGTCGAGATAGCGGCTACACAGATACGCAGTATTTT
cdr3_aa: CASSRRDSGYTDTQYF

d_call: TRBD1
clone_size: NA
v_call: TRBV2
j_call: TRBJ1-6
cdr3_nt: TGTGCCAGCAGTGGCGAGACAGGGTCTAATTCACCCCTCCACTTT
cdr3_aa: CASSGETGSNSPLHF

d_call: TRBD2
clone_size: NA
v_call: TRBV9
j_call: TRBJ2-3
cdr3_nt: TGTGCCAGCAGCCCACAGACTAGCGGTCGCACAGATACGCAGTATTTT
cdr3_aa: CASSPQTSGRTDTQYF

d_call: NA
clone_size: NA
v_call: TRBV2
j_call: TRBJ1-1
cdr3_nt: TGTGCCAGCAAGGCAGGGGAGAACACTGAAGCTTTCTTT
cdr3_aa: CASKAGENTEAFF

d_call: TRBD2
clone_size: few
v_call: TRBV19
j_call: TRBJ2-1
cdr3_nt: TGTGCCAGTAGTATGGGTAGCGGGAGGGCCTCGGATGAGCAGTTCTTC
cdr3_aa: CASSMGSGRASDEQFF

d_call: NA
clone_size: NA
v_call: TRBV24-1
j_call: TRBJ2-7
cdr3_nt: TGTGCCCGCCGTGGGAAGGGGACTGGGCAGTACTTC
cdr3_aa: CARRGKGTGQYF

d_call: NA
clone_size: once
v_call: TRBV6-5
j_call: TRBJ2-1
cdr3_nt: TGTGCCAGCAGCCCAACCGGGACCTACAATGAGCAGTTCTTC
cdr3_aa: CASSPTGTYNEQFF